The 6 T cell receptor beta chains presented below share a single source sample, sequenced in a study of beta chain features in type 1 diabetes. These receptors' targets are unknown. Findings and limits, study-wide: Type 1 diabetes patients showed a moderate but significant shortening of TCRB CDR3s in all four CD4+ subsets.

Expressed TCRB transcripts were sequenced because the isolated RNA had all been reverse transcribed beforehand. Sequencing used immunoSEQ multiplex PCR; TCRdb keeps in-frame clones, though not all of them. The table lists some 110,000 clones, about 15% of them singletons, with about 2.5% in the top ten. Sequenced sample: central memory CD4+ T cells from blood. The receptors were sampled from a man between 25 and 39 years old with type 1 diabetes.

This clone was counted a few times. The chain couples TRBV7-2 to TRBJ1-2, with D hard to call. V was trimmed by 1 base and J by 7 bases, leaving 7 bases between them. The CDR3 consists of 12 residues. The germline CDR1 and CDR2 sequences are SGHTA and FQGNSA. This chain's CDR3 is CASSLGVRGYTF. The CDR3 nucleotides are TGTGCCAGCAGCTTAGGGGTTCGTGGCTACACCTTC.

The V and J genes are TRBV7-2 and TRBJ1-2; 7 positions match TRBD1. Trimming at V came to 5 bases and at J to 4 bases, leaving 10 bases not matched to a gene. Germline lookup yields CDR1 SGHTA and CDR2 FQGNSA. This CDR3 has 15 residues. In DNA form, the CDR3 reads TGTGCCAGCAGCCTCGACCCGGGACAGACCTATGGCTACACCTTC. It specifies CASSLDPGQTYGYTF.

This clone appeared many times. At one end, the junction sequence differs from germline, possibly due to a read error. The J gene is TRBJ2-7, the V gene TRBV7-7; TRBD1 agrees at 9 bases. The CDR3 is 14 amino acids. Germline V CDR1 and CDR2: SSHAT, FNYEAQ (reference sequence). The CDR3 DNA sequence: TGTGCTAGCAGCTTGGGGACAGGGCTTTACGAGCAGTACTTC. Protein: CASSLGTGLYEQYF. Full variable domain (remainder filled in from reference TRBV7-7 and TRBJ2-7): GAGVSQSPRYKVTKRGQDVTLRCDPISSHATLYWYQQALGQGPEFLTYFNYEAQPDKSGLPSDRFSAERPEGSISTLTIQRTEQRDSAMYRCASSLGTGLYEQYFGPGTRLTVT.

In this sample, this clone turned up a few times. V usage is TRBV2 and J usage is TRBJ1-6, with D perhaps TRBD1 (6 bases). From germline, CDR1 is SNHLY and CDR2 FYNNEI. V was cut by 11 bases and J by 7 bases, with 12 bases left in between. The CDR3 length is 12 residues. The CDR3 loop is CASKGGNSPLHF. The CDR3, as DNA: TGTGCCTCCAAGGGGGGAAATTCACCCCTCCACTTT.

This clone was seen a handful of times. The chain is built from TRBV7-2 and TRBJ2-1, with 7 bases that match TRBD2. Germline loops: CDR1 SGHTA, CDR2 FQGNSA. The CDR3 spans 15 residues. The V segment lost 7 bases and the J segment 2 bases; nucleotides outside the gene matches: 8. CDR3 DNA: TGTGCCAGCACCCCCTGGGAGGGCCCCTACAATGAGCAGTTCTTC. Translated, it gives CASTPWEGPYNEQFF.

V usage is TRBV28 and J usage is TRBJ2-7, with no clear D. Deletions cut 6 bases from V and 2 bases from J, with 14 bases between. Germline V CDR1 and CDR2: MDHEN, SYDVKM. The CDR3 has 14 amino acids. DNA of the CDR3: TGTGCCAGCAGGCCCTCCGGCTATACCTACGAGCAGTACTTC. Its protein is CASRPSGYTYEQYF.